This TCR beta chain stems from a study of cytomegalovirus exposure and HLA in healthy donors. The PCR used 60 Vbeta and 13 Jbeta primers. The method was immunoSEQ multiplex PCR; TCRdb's version includes in-frame clones alone and lacks a portion of them. The listing contains more than 30,000 clones. Findings and limits, study-wide: Trimming of TCR beta V- and J-genes showed a link, identified in a later analysis, to a missense DCLRE1C variant. Testing in vitro showed three CMV-associated chains specific for CMV antigens.

As concerns this clone: Its specificity is unknown.

The CDR3 loop spans 19 amino acids. Germline CDR1 reads SGHTA; CDR2 reads FQGNSA. The V segment lost 5 bases and the J segment 4 bases; nucleotides outside the gene matches: 16. The receptor was derived from a man aged 35 to 55 in good health and CMV-seropositive. The sequencing sample was made of PBMCs. The chain joins TRBV7-2 to TRBJ2-3, with 12 bases lining up with TRBD2. This CDR3 is CASSPRLAGAAGGADTQYF. Here the CDR3 DNA reads TGTGCCAGCAGCCCCCGACTAGCGGGAGCGGCCGGGGGAGCAGATACGCAGTATTTT. The full variable domain, its missing parts supplied by reference TRBV7-2 and TRBJ2-3, is GAGVSQSPSNKVTEKGKDVELRCDPISGHTALYWYRQSLGQGLEFLIYFQGNSAPDKSGLPSDRFSAERTGGSVSTLTIQRTQQEDSAVYLCASSPRLAGAAGGADTQYFGPGTRLTVL.